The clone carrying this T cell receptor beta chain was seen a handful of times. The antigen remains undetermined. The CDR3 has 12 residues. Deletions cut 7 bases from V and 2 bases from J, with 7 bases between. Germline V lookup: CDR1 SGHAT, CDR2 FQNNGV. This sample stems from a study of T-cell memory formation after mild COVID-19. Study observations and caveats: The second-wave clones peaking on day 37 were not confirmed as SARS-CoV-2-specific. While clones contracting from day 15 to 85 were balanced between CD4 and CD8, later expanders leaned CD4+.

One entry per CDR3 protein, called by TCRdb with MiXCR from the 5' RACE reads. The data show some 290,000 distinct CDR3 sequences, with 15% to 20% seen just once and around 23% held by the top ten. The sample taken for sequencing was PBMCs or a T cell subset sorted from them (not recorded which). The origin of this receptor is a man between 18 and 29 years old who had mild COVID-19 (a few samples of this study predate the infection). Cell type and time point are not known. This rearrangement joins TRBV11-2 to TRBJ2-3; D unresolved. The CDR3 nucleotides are TGTGCCAGCACCCTTTACACAGATACGCAGTATTTT. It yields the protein CASTLYTDTQYF.